These T cell receptor beta chains were read from a single sample in a study of OX40 agonist ivuxolimab in advanced cancers. Only in-frame clones appear in the TCRdb table, and some are missing; sequencing was by immunoSEQ multiplex PCR. The profile covers about 77,000 clones, with 80% to 90% appearing a single time and 0.75% taken by the ten largest. The starting material was CD4+ or CD8+ T cells sorted from blood, obtained in a trial of the OX40 agonist ivuxolimab. The source of these receptors is an adult with an advanced solid tumor such as melanoma, head and neck, liver or kidney cancer. CDR3s include the opening cysteine and the closing phenylalanine or tryptophan. The order of the fields is J gene, V gene, CDR3 protein.

TRBJ2-4	TRBV6-5	CASSKRWGQGAIQYF
TRBJ1-1	TRBV5-6	CASSRPGRNTEAFF
TRBJ2-7	TRBV5-6	CASSLLRRGYEQYF
TRBJ1-2	TRBV6-5	CASSSPGTGYGYTF
TRBJ2-1	TRBV5-6	CASSTRDEQFF
TRBJ1-4	TRBV7-9	CASSLEGSPSEKLFF
TRBJ1-2	TRBV30	CAWTLGRAFGYTF
TRBJ2-7	TRBV5-1	CASRPTGGAGGEQYF
TRBJ2-2	TRBV6-5	CASRLTANTGELFF
TRBJ1-2	TRBV27	CASRIRDGQGYTF
TRBJ2-4	TRBV7-2	CASSLGQLAKNIQYF
TRBJ2-7	TRBV11-3	CASSLGSQGPHEQYF
TRBJ2-5	TRBV7-6	CASSLDRSGAQYF
TRBJ1-1	TRBV28	CASSLPSSGRTEAFF
TRBJ1-2	TRBV6-5	CASSYRGQGGGYTF
TRBJ1-6	TRBV6-6	CASSYQWGSPLHF
TRBJ1-4	TRBV7-9	CASSSGTGSEKLFF
TRBJ1-2	TRBV30	CAWTSGQSAWGAYTF
TRBJ1-5	TRBV6-1	CASSGQVNQPQHF
TRBJ2-2	TRBV6-5	CASSHPGYITGELFF